Each of the 19 T cell receptor beta chains below was sequenced from the same sample in a study of cytomegalovirus exposure and HLA in healthy donors. The PCR had 60 Vbeta and 13 Jbeta primers. Here immunoSEQ multiplex PCR was the method, and the copy in TCRdb shows in-frame clones only, minus some. The sample holds around 90,000 clones, 85% seen once. The specimen was PBMCs. Every receptor here comes from a man aged 35 to 55 in good health and CMV-seropositive.

This clone is a singleton in its sample. The genes are TRBV6-5 and TRBJ2-1; D might be TRBD2 (5 bases). CDR3 size: 16 residues. Germline CDR1 and CDR2: MNHEY and SVGAGI. V gave up 0 bases and J gave up 5 bases, with 14 bases separating them. CDR3 sequence: CASSYSTGILNNEQFF. The CDR3 nucleotides are TGTGCCAGCAGTTACTCGACCGGGATTTTGAACAATGAGCAGTTCTTC.

The chain employs TRBV19 and TRBJ2-1; 10 nucleotides align to TRBD1. Germline CDR1 LNHDA, CDR2 SQIVND (reference sequence). The CDR3 consists of 15 residues. V lost 7 bases, J lost 5 bases, and 8 bases stayed unmatched. CDR3 residues: CASKGGTGENNEQFF. The CDR3 bases are TGTGCCAGTAAGGGAGGGACAGGGGAGAACAATGAGCAGTTCTTC.

The V gene is TRBV11-3, the J gene TRBJ2-3, with TRBD1 matching 7 bases. Germline CDR1 is SGHNT and CDR2 is YENEEA. V gave up 1 base and J gave up 6 bases; unmatched junction bases: 4. The CDR3 has 14 residues. The CDR3 DNA is TGTGCCAGCAGCTTAGTGAGGGGGCGGGATACGCAGTATTTT. Amino acid sequence: CASSLVRGRDTQYF.

The rearrangement links TRBV6-1 to TRBJ2-7, with 13 bases identical to TRBD2. J was trimmed by 2 bases and V by 4 bases; bases with no gene match: 8. Germline values: CDR1 MNHNS, CDR2 SASEGT. The CDR3 has 17 amino acids. The CDR3 loop is CASSALAGGPGPYEQYF. DNA of the CDR3: TGTGCCAGCAGTGCACTAGCGGGAGGGCCGGGTCCCTACGAGCAGTACTTC.

The gene calls are TRBV7-9 and TRBJ2-1; 10 bases match TRBD2. The CDR3 totals 13 residues. Germline assignment: CDR1 SEHNR and CDR2 FQNEAQ (reference sequence). V trimming: 3 bases; J trimming: 9 bases; junction bases outside the gene matches: 2. CDR3 sequence reads: CASSFKREGEQFF. CDR3 DNA: TGTGCCAGCAGCTTCAAGCGGGAGGGTGAGCAGTTCTTC. The full variable domain, in which reference TRBV7-9 and TRBJ2-1 provide the parts outside the CDR3, is DTGVSQNPRHKITKRGQNVTFRCDPISEHNRLYWYRQTLGQGPEFLTYFQNEAQLEKSRLLSDRFSAERPKGSFSTLEIQRTEQGDSAMYLCASSFKREGEQFFGPGTRLTVL.

The V gene is TRBV7-9, the J gene TRBJ2-2; a weak D match, TRBD1 (6 bases). CDR1 is SEHNR, CDR2 FQNEAQ, per germline (reference sequence). The ends were cut back, 3 bases at V and 2 bases at J, with 10 bases in the middle. The CDR3 is 15 residues long. CDR3 coding DNA: TGTGCCAGCAGCTTCATTGGGGGCAACACCGGGGAGCTGTTTTTT. It translates to CASSFIGGNTGELFF.

This chain uses TRBV6-6 with TRBJ2-7; TRBD1 might be the D (6 bases). CDR3 length equals 14 residues. Germline values: CDR1 MNHNY, CDR2 SVGAGI (reference sequence). Trimming left V 0 bases short and J 3 bases short, with 9 bases between. The CDR3 DNA is TGTGCCAGCAGTTACTCTGGGGGCTTCTACGAGCAGTACTTC. This encodes CASSYSGGFYEQYF.

CDR3 nucleotides: TGTGCCAGTAGTACCAAGGGGGCGGCTAGCTATGGCTACACCTTC. It is translated as CASSTKGAASYGYTF. This chain connects TRBV19 to TRBJ1-2; TRBD1 aligns across 7 bases. The V gene end was trimmed by 4 bases and the J gene end by 4 bases; junction bases not matched to a gene: 9. The CDR3 covers 15 residues. Germline loops: CDR1 LNHDA, CDR2 SQIVND (reference sequence).

This clone has only one observation. The genes are TRBV11-3 and TRBJ2-5; the match to TRBD2 covers 8 bases. This CDR3 has 19 amino acids. The germline V gene has CDR1 SGHNT and CDR2 YENEEA. With V trimmed by 4 bases and J by 4 bases, 20 bases remained unmatched. The CDR3 DNA sequence: TGTGCCAGCAGCTGGGGCCCAATAGCGGGGCGGGCGGCCGGAGAGACCCAGTACTTC. It is translated as CASSWGPIAGRAAGETQYF.

The chain is built from TRBV27 and TRBJ1-2; 12 nucleotides match TRBD1. This CDR3 has 15 amino acids. The J segment lost 5 bases and the V segment lost 6 bases, leaving 7 bases of the junction unmatched. Germline-derived CDR1 and CDR2 are MNHEY and SMNVEV (reference sequence). CDR3 in amino acids: CASSLRDRGPYGYTF. The CDR3 DNA sequence: TGTGCCAGCAGCCTAAGGGACAGGGGGCCTTATGGCTACACCTTC.

With respect to this clone: An end of the junction differs from the germline gene, which may be a read error. This chain links TRBV2 with TRBJ2-5; 14 bases fit TRBD2. Germline CDR1 reads SNHLY; CDR2 reads FYNNEI. The CDR3 covers 15 residues. CDR3 in DNA: TGTGCCAACAGTGACTCCGGACTAGCGGGGGGGACCCAGTACTTC. This encodes CANSDSGLAGGTQYF.

The CDR3 sequence: CASSLLATSYNEQFF. DNA of the CDR3: TGTGCCAGCAGCCTTCTAGCGACCTCCTACAATGAGCAGTTCTTC. The chain employs TRBV7-2 and TRBJ2-1; tentatively, D is TRBD2 (6 bases). CDR3 length: 15 amino acids. V was pared by 5 bases and J by 0 bases, with 11 bases between. CDR1 and CDR2 (germline): SGHTA, FQGNSA.

This clone was counted only a few times. V and J are TRBV7-2 and TRBJ2-3; D remains unclear. The germline V gene has CDR1 SGHTA and CDR2 FQGNSA. This CDR3 has 11 residues. Trimming stripped 3 bases from V and 5 bases from J, with 3 bases between. CDR3: CASSFRDTQYF. As DNA, the CDR3 is TGTGCCAGCAGCTTCAGAGATACGCAGTATTTT.

The rearrangement links TRBV30 to TRBJ2-7, with 10 bases matching TRBD2. The V gene end was trimmed by 2 bases and the J gene end by 3 bases; junction bases not matched to a gene: 4. CDR3 length equals 14 residues. The V gene's germline CDR1 is GTSNPN and CDR2 SVGIG (reference sequence). The chain's CDR3 is CAWSRSGGDYEQYF. CDR3 DNA: TGTGCCTGGAGTCGCAGCGGGGGGGACTACGAGCAGTACTTC.

This chain uses TRBV27 with TRBJ1-5, with D maybe TRBD1 (5 bases). This CDR3 comprises 15 residues. Germline V gives CDR1 MNHEY, CDR2 SMNVEV (reference sequence). V lost 2 bases and J 2 bases, leaving 10 bases between the germline ends. CDR3 in amino acids: CASSLRGWGNQPQHF. The CDR3 DNA reads as TGTGCCAGCAGTTTAAGGGGATGGGGCAATCAGCCCCAGCATTTT.

CDR3 sequence reads: CASSRSRSNTEAFF. The CDR3 coding sequence is TGTGCCAGCAGCCGCTCACGGTCAAACACTGAAGCTTTCTTT. This chain links TRBV14 with TRBJ1-1; D remains unclear. The CDR3 runs 14 residues. The ends were cut back, 4 bases at V and 2 bases at J, with 11 bases in the middle. Germline values: CDR1 SGHDN, CDR2 FVKESK.

This clone was detected only a few times. The V gene is TRBV4-1, the J gene TRBJ1-3; no firm D call. Germline CDR1 and CDR2: MGHRA and YSYEKL. Trimming shortened V by 0 bases and J by 3 bases, and 9 bases separated the two germline ends. The CDR3 covers 15 residues. CDR3 coding DNA: TGCGCCAGCAGCCAAGAGACGGGTAATGGAAACACCATATATTTT. Translation: CASSQETGNGNTIYF.

The chain links TRBV4-2 to TRBJ2-1, with 12 bases fitting TRBD2. The CDR3 runs to 24 residues. V dropped 2 bases and J dropped 2; count of bases not matched to a gene: 25. Germline lookup yields CDR1 LGHNA and CDR2 YNFKEQ. DNA of the CDR3: TGTGCCAGCAGCCAACTCCGCGGGGGAGGGGCGGGACTAGCGGGCATTCAGCCCTACAATGAGCAGTTCTTC. This encodes CASSQLRGGGAGLAGIQPYNEQFF.

The rearrangement links TRBV6-1 to TRBJ1-6; 7 bases line up with TRBD1. The CDR3 loop spans 14 amino acids. J lost 7 bases, V lost 5 bases, and 5 bases had no gene match. Germline V gene lookup returns CDR1 MNHNS and CDR2 SASEGT. This chain's CDR3 is CASSNRDRNSPLHF. For the CDR3, the DNA is TGTGCCAGCAGTAACCGGGACAGAAATTCACCCCTCCACTTT.